This TCR beta chain stems from a study of blood T cell repertoires in COVID-19. Across the whole study: The study drew acute and convalescent COVID-19 samples from the United States, Italy and Spain.

Trimming cost V 0 bases and J 8 bases; bases outside gene matches: 4. Germline V lookup: CDR1 GTSNPN, CDR2 SVGIG (reference sequence). The length of the CDR3 is 13 residues. Study processing details: Scientists estimated how many nucleated cells there were by amplifying reference gene primers. Profiling relied on immunoSEQ multiplex PCR, and the TCRdb table lists in-frame clones only, not all of them. V and J calls plus clone size are reproduced from that table; the DNA served to infer D and trimming. The sample has more than 85,000 clones, 80% to 90% seen once; the top ten hold approximately 15%. The sequence came from a woman aged 60-70 years with acute or convalescent COVID-19. The sample taken for sequencing was peripheral blood. The V and J genes are TRBV30 and TRBJ2-5; 9 nucleotides align to TRBD1. The CDR3 reads CAWSVGQGNTQYF. CDR3 in DNA: TGTGCCTGGAGTGTGGGACAGGGTAACACCCAGTACTTC.